This T cell receptor (beta chain) was sequenced for a study of a mutant IDH1 vaccine in newly diagnosed glioma. Study-level information: Therapy received beforehand was radiotherapy, temozolomide, or both, with most patients given both. Visit V12 was at week 35; visit V13 was at week 47. Findings and caveats of the study: The occurrence of vaccine-induced immune responses was seen in around 92% of patients.

The time point was: week 35, safety follow-up. In every dose of vaccine, 300 ug of mutant IDH1 20-mer peptide was given alongside topical imiquimod. Donors harbored newly found WHO grade 3 or 4 IDH1-mutant, ATRX-lost astrocytomas. About this clone: The antigen remains unidentified.

Produced via immunoSEQ multiplex PCR; TCRdb's table is partial and in-frame only. This table holds 45,000 to 55,000 clones, 75% to 85% found once. The input for sequencing was PBMCs, taken from a glioma patient whose treatment included an IDH1 peptide vaccine. This clonotype originated in a middle-aged man with glioma.

In DNA, the CDR3 is TGTGCCAGCAGTTACTCCAGGTATAGCACAGATACGCAGTATTTT. Translating it yields CASSYSRYSTDTQYF. The chain carries TRBV6-5 and TRBJ2-3; no clear D. This CDR3 is built from 15 residues. Germline CDR1 is MNHEY and CDR2 is SVGAGI. Trimming took off 0 bases at V and 0 bases at J, with 7 bases between the two ends.